Following are 9 T cell receptor beta chains from one sample sequenced in a study of blood T cell repertoires in COVID-19. The table came from immunoSEQ multiplex PCR; TCRdb's copy has only in-frame clones and leaves some out. The profile covers 300,000 to 450,000 clones, with about 85% appearing a single time and 3.6% taken by the ten largest. Sequenced material: peripheral blood. These receptors came from a woman between 18 and 29 years old with acute or convalescent COVID-19.

As to this clone: The same CDR3 is also encoded by other DNA sequences in this sample. V and J are TRBV7-6 and TRBJ2-7, with 8 bases identical to TRBD1. The germline V gene encodes CDR1 SGHVS and CDR2 FNYEAQ. The CDR3 extends over 16 amino acids. V lost 5 bases, J lost 4 bases, and 13 bases stayed unmatched. CDR3 DNA sequence: TGTGCCAGCAGCCCCGAGGTGGGACAGGCCGAATACGAGCAGTACTTC. Protein product: CASSPEVGQAEYEQYF.

This clone was seen only a few times. Other nucleotide sequences from this sample produce the same CDR3. The chain combines TRBV9 with TRBJ2-1, with 7 nucleotides matching TRBD2. There are 15 residues in the CDR3. Germline loops: CDR1 SGDLS, CDR2 YYNGEE. Losses at the gene ends were 0 bases for V and 2 bases for J; bases not matched to a gene: 2. CDR3 in amino acids: CASSVGAGAYNEQFF. As DNA, the CDR3 is TGTGCCAGCAGCGTAGGGGCGGGAGCCTACAATGAGCAGTTCTTC.

CDR3 bases: TGTGCCAGCAGCCAAGTTACTAGCGGGCAAGAGACCCAGTACTTC. Translated, it gives CASSQVTSGQETQYF. The chain combines TRBV3-1 (or the pseudogene TRBV3-2) with TRBJ2-5; TRBD2 agrees at 9 bases. Germline values: CDR1 LGHDT, CDR2 YNNKEL (reference sequence). The V gene end was trimmed by 1 base and the J gene end by 2 bases; junction bases not matched to a gene: 2. The CDR3 length is 15 residues.

The V call is TRBV28, the J call TRBJ2-7; D is perhaps TRBD2 (5 bases). Germline V gene sequence: CDR1 MDHEN, CDR2 SYDVKM. The CDR3 runs 16 residues. The V gene lost 3 bases and the J gene lost 3 bases, with 18 bases spanning the gap. Here the CDR3 DNA reads TGTGCCAGCAGTTTCGGTGGTCTAGCCGATTACTACGAGCAGTACTTC. Translation: CASSFGGLADYYEQYF.

The V and J genes are TRBV6-1 and TRBJ2-7, with 14 bases that match TRBD2. V trimming: 0 bases; J trimming: 2 bases; junction bases outside the gene matches: 3. The CDR3 length is 17 residues. CDR1 and CDR2 from the germline V gene are MNHNS and SASEGT. The CDR3 sequence: CASSEAQTSGGAYEQYF. The DNA of the CDR3 is TGTGCCAGCAGTGAAGCCCAGACTAGCGGGGGGGCCTACGAGCAGTACTTC.

J is TRBJ2-3 and V is TRBV15; unclear D gene. This CDR3 spans 15 amino acids. In germline, CDR1 is LNHNV, CDR2 YYDKDF (reference sequence). The V gene lost 1 base and the J gene lost 5 bases, with 13 bases spanning the gap. CDR3 DNA: TGTGCCACCAGCAGAGGTCCCTCGACGGGAGATACGCAGTATTTT. Protein: CATSRGPSTGDTQYF. The variable domain in full, completed from reference TRBV15 and TRBJ2-3, reads DAMVIQNPRYQVTQFGKPVTLSCSQTLNHNVMYWYQQKSSQAPKLLFHYYDKDFNNEADTPDNFQSRRPNTSFCFLDIRSPGLGDTAMYLCATSRGPSTGDTQYFGPGTRLTVL.

This clone came up a few times. CDR3 DNA: TGTGCCAGCTCACCGGGACAGGGGGCGGTTGGTTTTGCGTACGAGCAGTACTTC. This codes for CASSPGQGAVGFAYEQYF. The chain is built from TRBV18 and TRBJ2-7; 12 bases line up with TRBD1. The CDR3 runs to 18 residues. J lost 4 bases, V lost 3 bases, and 13 bases had no gene match. CDR1 is KGHSH and CDR2 is LQKENI in the germline V gene.

The J gene is TRBJ1-6, the V gene TRBV18, with unresolved D. V was cut by 2 bases and J by 3 bases, with 8 bases left in between. CDR1 KGHSH and CDR2 LQKENI come from the germline V gene. This CDR3 has 15 amino acids. The CDR3 loop is CASSPGGGYNSPLHF. CDR3 nucleotide sequence: TGTGCCAGCTCACCAGGAGGTGGCTATAATTCACCCCTCCACTTT.

A few counts support this clone. The genes are TRBV9 and TRBJ1-2, with TRBD1 as a possible D gene (6 bases). Germline lookup yields CDR1 SGDLS and CDR2 YYNGEE. The length of the CDR3 is 15 residues. V was trimmed by 4 bases and J by 4 bases, leaving 17 bases between them. The CDR3 nucleotides read TGTGCCAGCAGCATACAGGGAAGTCTAGGCTATGGCTACACCTTC. Translating it yields CASSIQGSLGYGYTF. Supplemented by reference TRBV9 and TRBJ1-2, the full variable domain reads DSGVTQTPKHLITATGQRVTLRCSPRSGDLSVYWYQQSLDQGLQFLIQYYNGEERAKGNILERFSAQQFPDLHSELNLSSLELGDSALYFCASSIQGSLGYGYTFGSGTRLTVV.